What follows describes a single T cell receptor beta chain. The data belong to a study of blood T cell repertoires in COVID-19. Overall study: COVID-19 samples, acute and convalescent, were from the United States, Italy and Spain.

Repertoires were generated with immunoSEQ multiplex PCR, while TCRdb's copy carries only in-frame clones and drops some. The sample includes about 290,000 clones, approximately 80% of them seen just once. CDR3 size: 14 residues. Germline lookup yields CDR1 SNHLY and CDR2 FYNNEI. V lost 5 bases to trimming and J lost 1 base, with 11 bases between them. The sample was peripheral blood. The source is a woman between 50 and 59 years old with active or convalescent COVID-19. The rearrangement uses TRBV2 and TRBJ2-5; weak D call: TRBD1 (6 bases). The CDR3 sequence is CASSRWTVQETQYF. CDR3 coding DNA: TGTGCCAGCAGTCGTTGGACAGTCCAAGAGACCCAGTACTTC.